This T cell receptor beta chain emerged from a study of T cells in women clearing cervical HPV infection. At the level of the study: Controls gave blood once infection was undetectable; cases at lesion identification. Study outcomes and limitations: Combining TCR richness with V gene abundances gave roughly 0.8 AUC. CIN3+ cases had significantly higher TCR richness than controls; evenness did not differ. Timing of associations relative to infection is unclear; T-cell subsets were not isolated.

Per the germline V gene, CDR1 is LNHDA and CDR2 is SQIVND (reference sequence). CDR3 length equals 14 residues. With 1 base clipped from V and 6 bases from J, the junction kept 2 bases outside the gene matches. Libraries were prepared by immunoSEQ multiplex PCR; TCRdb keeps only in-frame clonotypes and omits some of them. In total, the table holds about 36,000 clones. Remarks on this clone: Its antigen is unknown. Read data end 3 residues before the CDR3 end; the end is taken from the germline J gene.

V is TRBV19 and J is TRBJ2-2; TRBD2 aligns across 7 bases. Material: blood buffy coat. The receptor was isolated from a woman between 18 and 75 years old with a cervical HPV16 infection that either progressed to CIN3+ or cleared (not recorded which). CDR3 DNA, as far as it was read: TGTGCCAGTAGTATAGTGGGGGGGGCCGGGGAG. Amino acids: CASSIVGGAGE. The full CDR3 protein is CASSIVGGAGELFF. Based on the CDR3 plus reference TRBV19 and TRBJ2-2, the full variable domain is DGGITQSPKYLFRKEGQNVTLSCEQNLNHDAMYWYRQDPGQGLRLIYYSQIVNDFQKGDIAEGYSVSREKKESFPLTVTSAQKNPTAFYLCASSIVGGAGELFFGEGSRLTVL.